This TCR beta chain was recovered during a study of shared clonotypes between healthy human individuals. V was pared by 5 bases and J by 4 bases, with 3 bases of the junction left unmatched. CDR3 length equals 13 residues. Germline-derived CDR1 and CDR2 are SEHNR and FQNEAQ (reference sequence). This clone was observed a handful of times. Selected positively for CCR7 and CD45RO-negative, naive CD8 cells excluded terminally differentiated effector memory CD45RA+ cells. Profiling relied on immunoSEQ multiplex PCR, and the TCRdb table lists in-frame clones only, not all of them. The table includes roughly 2.1 million clones, about 92% detected once.

The sequencing input was naive CD8+ T cells from PBMCs. This TCR derives from a man aged 18 to 35 in good health. Some clones in this sample may be carry-over from other donors' samples. The J gene is TRBJ1-2, the V gene TRBV7-9; 8 positions match TRBD1. The CDR3 here is CASSQGASYGYTF. The CDR3 DNA is TGTGCCAGCAGCCAGGGGGCTAGCTATGGCTACACCTTC. The whole variable domain, remainder taken from reference TRBV7-9 and TRBJ1-2, is DTGVSQNPRHKITKRGQNVTFRCDPISEHNRLYWYRQTLGQGPEFLTYFQNEAQLEKSRLLSDRFSAERPKGSFSTLEIQRTEQGDSAMYLCASSQGASYGYTFGSGTRLTVV.